This TCR beta chain was recorded in a study of shared clonotypes between healthy human individuals. About the research overall: CD4 naive cells filled three plates per donor, CD4 memory three, CD8 naive two and CD8 memory one. Notes on the study in general: Naive CD4 clonotype sharing across several donors was around 5%.

This clone was seen more than once but under ten times. Its specificity is unknown. Here immunoSEQ multiplex PCR was the method, and the copy in TCRdb shows in-frame clones only, minus some. The sample has some 2.1 million clones, 90% to 95% seen once. The CDR3 consists of 14 residues. The germline V gene has CDR1 SEHNR and CDR2 FQNEAQ (reference sequence). Trimming removed 8 bases from V and 0 bases from J, with 11 bases in between. CD45RA+ naive and CD45RA-negative memory subsets were separated from CD4+ cells. The sample comprised naive CD4+ T cells sorted from blood. Subset reported: CD45RA+ positively selected. The sequence was collected from a young man in good health. The rearrangement uses TRBV7-9 and TRBJ1-5; D call uncertain. The CDR3 region has the DNA TGTGCCAGCGGGCAGGACCTTAGCAATCAGCCCCAGCATTTT. It yields the protein CASGQDLSNQPQHF.